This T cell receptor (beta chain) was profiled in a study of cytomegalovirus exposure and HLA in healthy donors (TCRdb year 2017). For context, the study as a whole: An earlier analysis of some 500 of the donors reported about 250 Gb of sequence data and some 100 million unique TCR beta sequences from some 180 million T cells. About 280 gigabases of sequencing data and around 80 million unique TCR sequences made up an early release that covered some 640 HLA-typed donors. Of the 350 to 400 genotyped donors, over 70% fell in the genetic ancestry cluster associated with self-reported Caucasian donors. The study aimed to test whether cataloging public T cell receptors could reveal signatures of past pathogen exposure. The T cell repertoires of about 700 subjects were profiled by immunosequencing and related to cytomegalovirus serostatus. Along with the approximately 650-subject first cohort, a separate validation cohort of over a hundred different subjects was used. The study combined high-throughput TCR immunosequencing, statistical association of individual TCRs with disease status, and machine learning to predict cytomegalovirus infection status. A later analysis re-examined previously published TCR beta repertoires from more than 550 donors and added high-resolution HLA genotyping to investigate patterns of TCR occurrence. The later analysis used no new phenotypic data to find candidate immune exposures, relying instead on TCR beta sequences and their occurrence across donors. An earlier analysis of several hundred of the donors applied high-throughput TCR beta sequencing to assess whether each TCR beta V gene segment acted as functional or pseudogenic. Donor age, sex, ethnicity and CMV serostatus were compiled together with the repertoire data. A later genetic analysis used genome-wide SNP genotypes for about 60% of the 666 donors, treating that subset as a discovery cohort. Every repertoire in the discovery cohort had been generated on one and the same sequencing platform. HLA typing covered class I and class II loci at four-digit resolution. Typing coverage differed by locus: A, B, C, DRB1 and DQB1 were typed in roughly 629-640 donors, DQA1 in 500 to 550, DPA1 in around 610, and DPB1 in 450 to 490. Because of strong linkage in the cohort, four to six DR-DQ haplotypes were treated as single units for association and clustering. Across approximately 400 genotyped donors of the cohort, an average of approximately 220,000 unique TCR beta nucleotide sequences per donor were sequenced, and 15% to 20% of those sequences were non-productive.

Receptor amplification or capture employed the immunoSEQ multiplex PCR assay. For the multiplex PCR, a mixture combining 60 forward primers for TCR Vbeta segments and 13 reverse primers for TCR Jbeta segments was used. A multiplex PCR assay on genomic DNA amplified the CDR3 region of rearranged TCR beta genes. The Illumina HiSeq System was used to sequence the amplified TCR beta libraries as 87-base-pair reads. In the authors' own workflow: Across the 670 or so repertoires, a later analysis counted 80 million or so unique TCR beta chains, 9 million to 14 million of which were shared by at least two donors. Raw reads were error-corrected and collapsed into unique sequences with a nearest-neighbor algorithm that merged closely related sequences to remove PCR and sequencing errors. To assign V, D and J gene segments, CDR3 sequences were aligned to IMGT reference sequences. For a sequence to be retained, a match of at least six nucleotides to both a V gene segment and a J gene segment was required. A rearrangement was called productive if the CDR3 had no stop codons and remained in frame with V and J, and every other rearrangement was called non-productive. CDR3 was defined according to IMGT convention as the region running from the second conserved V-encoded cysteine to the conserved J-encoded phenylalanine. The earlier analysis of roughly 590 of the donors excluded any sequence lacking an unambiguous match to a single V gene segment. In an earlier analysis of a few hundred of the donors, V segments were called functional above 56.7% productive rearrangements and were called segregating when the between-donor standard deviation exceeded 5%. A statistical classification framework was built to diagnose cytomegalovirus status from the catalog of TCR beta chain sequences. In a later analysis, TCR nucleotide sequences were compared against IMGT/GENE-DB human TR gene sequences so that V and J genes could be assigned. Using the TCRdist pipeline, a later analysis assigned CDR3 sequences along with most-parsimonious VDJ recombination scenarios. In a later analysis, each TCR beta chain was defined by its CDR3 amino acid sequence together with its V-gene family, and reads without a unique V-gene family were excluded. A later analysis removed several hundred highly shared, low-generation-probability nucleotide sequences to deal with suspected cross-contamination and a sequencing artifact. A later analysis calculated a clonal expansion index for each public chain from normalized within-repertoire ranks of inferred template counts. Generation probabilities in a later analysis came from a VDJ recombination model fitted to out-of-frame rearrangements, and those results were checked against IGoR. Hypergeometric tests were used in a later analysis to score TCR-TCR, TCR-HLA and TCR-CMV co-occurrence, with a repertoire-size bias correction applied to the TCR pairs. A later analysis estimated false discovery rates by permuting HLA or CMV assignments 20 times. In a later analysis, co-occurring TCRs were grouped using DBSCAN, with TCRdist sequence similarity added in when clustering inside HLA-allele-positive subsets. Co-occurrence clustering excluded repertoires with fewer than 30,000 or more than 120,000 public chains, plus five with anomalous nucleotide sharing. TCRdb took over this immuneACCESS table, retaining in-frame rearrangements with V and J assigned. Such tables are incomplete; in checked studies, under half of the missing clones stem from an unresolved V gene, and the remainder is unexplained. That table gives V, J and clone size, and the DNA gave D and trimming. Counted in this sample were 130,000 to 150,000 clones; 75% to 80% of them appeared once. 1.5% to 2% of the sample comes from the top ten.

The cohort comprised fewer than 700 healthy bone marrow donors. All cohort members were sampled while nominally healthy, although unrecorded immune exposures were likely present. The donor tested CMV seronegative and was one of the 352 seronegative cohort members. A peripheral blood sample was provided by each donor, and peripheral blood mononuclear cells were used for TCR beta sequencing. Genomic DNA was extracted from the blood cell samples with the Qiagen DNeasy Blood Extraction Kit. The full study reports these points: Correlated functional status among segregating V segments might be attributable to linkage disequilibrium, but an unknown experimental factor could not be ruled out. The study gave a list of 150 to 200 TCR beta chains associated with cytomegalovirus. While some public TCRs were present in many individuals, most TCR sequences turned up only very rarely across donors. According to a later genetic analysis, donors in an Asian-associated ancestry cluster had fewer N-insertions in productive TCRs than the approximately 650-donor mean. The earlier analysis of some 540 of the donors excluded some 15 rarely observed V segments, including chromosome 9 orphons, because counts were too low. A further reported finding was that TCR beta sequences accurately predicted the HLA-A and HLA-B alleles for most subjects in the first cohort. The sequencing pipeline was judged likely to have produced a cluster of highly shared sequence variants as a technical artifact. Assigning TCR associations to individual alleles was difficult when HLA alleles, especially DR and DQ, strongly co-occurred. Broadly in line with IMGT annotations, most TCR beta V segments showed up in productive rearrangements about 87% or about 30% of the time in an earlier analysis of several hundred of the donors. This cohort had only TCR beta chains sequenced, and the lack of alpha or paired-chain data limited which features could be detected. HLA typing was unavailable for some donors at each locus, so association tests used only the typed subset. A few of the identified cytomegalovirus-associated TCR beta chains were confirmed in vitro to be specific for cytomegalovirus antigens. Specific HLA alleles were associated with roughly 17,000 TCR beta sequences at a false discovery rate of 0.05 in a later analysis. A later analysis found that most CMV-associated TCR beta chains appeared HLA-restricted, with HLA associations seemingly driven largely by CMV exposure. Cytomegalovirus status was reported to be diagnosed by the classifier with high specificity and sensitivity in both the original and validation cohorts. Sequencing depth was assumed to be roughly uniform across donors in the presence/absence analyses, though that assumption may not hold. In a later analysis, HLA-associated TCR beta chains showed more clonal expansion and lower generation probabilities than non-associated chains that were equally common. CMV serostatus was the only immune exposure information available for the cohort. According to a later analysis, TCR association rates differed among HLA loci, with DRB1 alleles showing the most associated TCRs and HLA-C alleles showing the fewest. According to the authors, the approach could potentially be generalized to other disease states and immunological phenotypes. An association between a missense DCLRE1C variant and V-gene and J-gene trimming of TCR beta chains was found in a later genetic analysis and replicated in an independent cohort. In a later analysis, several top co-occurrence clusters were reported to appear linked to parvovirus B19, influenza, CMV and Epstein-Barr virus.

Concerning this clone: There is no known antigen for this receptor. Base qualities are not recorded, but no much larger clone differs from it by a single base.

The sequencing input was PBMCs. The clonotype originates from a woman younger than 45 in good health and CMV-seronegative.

The nucleotide sequence is given as TGCGCCAGCAGCGATACAGGGGTCGAGCAGTACTTC. Translated, this is CASSDTGVEQYF. Recombination linked TRBV4-1 to TRBJ2-7; 7 middle bases align to TRBD1. Reading from cysteine to phenylalanine, the CDR3 counts 12 amino acids. CDR3 DNA only is kept here, 36 bases in frame from base 1. Trimming removed 5 bases from V and 6 bases from J; the gene matches leave 4 bases unexplained. CDR1 and CDR2, per the germline V gene, are MGHRA and YSYEKL.